This T cell receptor beta chain was captured in a study of control samples from healthy donors and cancer patients. Per germline, CDR1 SNHLY and CDR2 FYNNEI. The CDR3 is made up of 17 amino acids. V lost 8 bases and J lost 4; bases outside the gene matches: 10. Repertoires were generated with immunoSEQ multiplex PCR, while TCRdb's copy carries only in-frame clones and drops some. The sample has around 140,000 clones; approximately 93% are singletons. Sample: blood. The genes are TRBV2 and TRBJ2-1; TRBD2 agrees at 14 bases. This TCR derives from a man aged 18 to 30 in good health. This CDR3 is CASVGGTSGSPYNEQFF. The CDR3 region has the DNA TGTGCCAGCGTAGGTGGGACTAGCGGGAGTCCTTACAATGAGCAGTTCTTC.